A selection of T cell receptor beta chains follows, all from one sample in a study of blood T cells in healthy people across ages. MiXCR was run by TCRdb on the 5' RACE reads, yielding one entry per CDR3 protein. The sample records 1 million or so distinct CDR3 sequences, roughly 24% being singletons. The same sample was also studied in work on T cells of mothers and their children.

Source material: blood. These receptors were obtained from a girl aged 2-10 years in good health. The CDR3 runs from the conserved cysteine through the conserved F or W. The D gene is left open where the match is weak. Clone size is not always given. Where it is, it says once, few, many or a class for expanded clones.

j_gene | abundance | d_gene | v_gene | CDR3aa | CDR3nt
TRBJ2-1 | . | TRBD2 | TRBV27 | CASSLSLSGLAGPYNEQFF | TGTGCCAGCAGTTTATCTCTCTCTGGTCTAGCGGGACCCTACAATGAGCAGTTCTTC
TRBJ2-1 | few | . | TRBV7-3 | CASSQNGRPNEQFF | TGTGCCAGCAGCCAAAACGGGAGACCAAATGAGCAGTTCTTC
TRBJ1-4 | few | TRBD1 | TRBV11-2 | CASSVDQSTGDEKLFF | TGTGCCAGCAGCGTGGATCAGTCGACAGGGGATGAAAAACTGTTTTTT
TRBJ2-1 | . | TRBD2 | TRBV28 | CASSFELAGAGEQFF | TGTGCCAGCAGTTTCGAGCTAGCGGGAGCCGGTGAGCAGTTCTTC
TRBJ2-7 | few | . | TRBV4-1 | CASSQALSSYEQYF | TGCGCCAGCAGCCAAGCCCTGAGCTCCTACGAGCAGTACTTC
TRBJ2-2 | many | . | TRBV29-1 | CSVESTGELFF | TGCAGCGTTGAATCCACCGGGGAGCTGTTTTTT
TRBJ1-1 | . | . | TRBV7-9 | CASSPGTRQTNTEAFF | TGTGCCAGCAGCCCAGGTACGAGACAAACCAACACTGAAGCTTTCTTT
TRBJ2-7 | few | TRBD2 | TRBV28 | CASRVSGRAEEQYF | TGTGCCAGCCGGGTCAGCGGGAGGGCGGAAGAGCAGTACTTC
TRBJ2-7 | . | . | TRBV11-3 | CASSIRDSPYEQYF | TGTGCCAGCAGCATTCGGGACTCCCCCTACGAGCAGTACTTC
TRBJ2-4 | few | . | TRBV5-8 | CACSLVLGGVAKNIQYF | TGTGCCTGCAGCTTGGTTTTAGGGGGAGTAGCCAAAAACATTCAGTACTTC
TRBJ1-1 | . | . | TRBV18 | CASSPSMASNTEAFF | TGTGCCAGCTCACCTTCTATGGCCTCGAACACTGAAGCTTTCTTT
TRBJ1-2 | few | . | TRBV28 | CASSFRGAPYGYTF | TGTGCCAGCAGTTTTAGGGGAGCTCCCTATGGCTACACCTTC
TRBJ2-7 | . | . | TRBV7-6 | CASSHTSKRHEQYF | TGTGCCAGCAGCCATACAAGTAAGCGCCACGAGCAGTACTTC
TRBJ2-4 | few | . | TRBV9 | CASSLYGGAKNIQYF | TGTGCCAGCAGCCTTTATGGGGGAGCCAAAAACATTCAGTACTTC
TRBJ2-5 | once | . | TRBV3-1 | CASSHLAMPETQYF | TGTGCCAGCAGCCATCTAGCAATGCCAGAGACCCAGTACTTC
TRBJ2-3 | . | . | TRBV28 | CASGSGTRDTQYF | TGTGCCAGCGGTTCCGGGACAAGGGACACGCAGTATTTT
TRBJ2-1 | . | TRBD2 | TRBV11-2 | CASSLWRREEDNEQFF | TGTGCCAGCAGCTTATGGAGGCGGGAGGAAGACAATGAGCAGTTCTTC
TRBJ2-7 | many | . | TRBV9 | CASSVEPQDTYEQYF | TGTGCCAGCAGCGTAGAGCCACAGGACACCTACGAGCAGTACTTC
TRBJ2-3 | few | . | TRBV9 | CASSVGPDTDTQYF | TGTGCCAGCAGCGTAGGTCCCGACACAGATACGCAGTATTTT
TRBJ2-7 | few | . | TRBV3-1 | CASSQDVGASSYEQYF | TGTGCCAGCAGCCAAGATGTAGGGGCAAGCTCCTACGAGCAGTACTTC
TRBJ2-7 | . | TRBD1 | TRBV29-1 | CSVEGGQGASCEQYF | TGCAGCGTTGAAGGGGGCCAGGGGGCGTCCTGCGAGCAGTACTTC
TRBJ2-6 | few | . | TRBV20-1 | CSARGRTGANVLTF | TGCAGTGCTAGGGGTAGGACTGGGGCCAACGTCCTGACTTTC
TRBJ2-3 | few | . | TRBV12-3/TRBV12-4 | CASSPGRDLDTDTQYF | TGTGCCAGCAGCCCCGGACGGGACCTCGACACAGATACGCAGTATTTT
TRBJ2-3 | once | TRBD2 | TRBV5-1 | CASSSSSKAGARDTQYF | TGCGCCAGCAGCTCCTCCTCCAAAGCGGGGGCACGGGATACGCAGTATTTT
TRBJ2-3 | . | . | TRBV29-1 | CSTFSVPHTDTQYF | TGCAGCACCTTTAGCGTTCCACACACAGATACGCAGTATTTT
TRBJ2-5 | . | . | TRBV29-1 | CSVSGGTDHQETQYF | TGCAGCGTCTCTGGCGGGACAGACCATCAAGAGACCCAGTACTTC
TRBJ2-7 | few | . | TRBV28 | CASMSHGDEQYF | TGTGCCAGCATGTCGCACGGGGACGAGCAGTACTTC
TRBJ1-2 | . | . | TRBV15 | CATSSPQQWLGGYTF | TGTGCCACCAGCTCCCCCCAACAGTGGCTCGGTGGCTACACCTTC
TRBJ1-1 | few | . | TRBV5-4 | CASSLPGQMNTEAFF | TGTGCCAGCAGCTTGCCCGGACAGATGAACACTGAAGCTTTCTTT
TRBJ2-7 | few | TRBD2 | TRBV20-1 | CSAGSGSKDEQYF | TGCAGTGCAGGAAGCGGGAGTAAGGACGAGCAGTACTTC
TRBJ2-2 | . | . | TRBV29-1 | CSVYRANTGELFF | TGCAGCGTTTATCGAGCGAACACCGGGGAGCTGTTTTTT
TRBJ2-5 | . | TRBD2 | TRBV4-1 | CASSQEFWPAGQETQYF | TGCGCCAGCAGCCAAGAATTTTGGCCAGCGGGACAAGAGACCCAGTACTTC
TRBJ2-7 | . | . | TRBV27 | CASSLQAVRSYEQYF | TGTGCCAGTTCATTACAGGCGGTGAGATCCTACGAGCAGTACTTC
TRBJ2-5 | few | . | TRBV7-2 | CASSLLWDRPMQETQYF | TGTGCCAGCAGCTTATTATGGGACCGACCTATGCAAGAGACCCAGTACTTC
TRBJ2-7 | . | TRBD2 | TRBV20-1 | CSAIGRGGYEQYF | TGCAGTGCTATCGGGCGGGGGGGCTACGAGCAGTACTTC
TRBJ1-2 | few | . | TRBV20-1 | CSARDRRGGGYTF | TGCAGTGCTAGAGATCGCCGTGGAGGGGGCTACACCTTC
TRBJ1-2 | . | . | TRBV20-1 | CSARERQIGGYTF | TGCAGTGCTAGAGAAAGACAGATTGGCGGCTACACCTTC
TRBJ2-5 | . | . | TRBV7-8 | CASSLDIGQETQYF | TGTGCCAGCAGCTTAGATATTGGTCAAGAGACCCAGTACTTC
TRBJ2-5 | . | . | TRBV2 | CASSEVLGEETQYF | TGTGCCAGCAGTGAAGTCTTGGGCGAGGAGACCCAGTACTTC
TRBJ2-1 | few | TRBD2 | TRBV3-1 | CASRGDFSGGAYNEQFF | TGTGCCAGCAGGGGCGATTTTAGCGGGGGAGCGTACAATGAGCAGTTCTTC
TRBJ2-5 | . | TRBD1 | TRBV7-2 | CASTKTGGETQYF | TGTGCCAGCACCAAAACAGGGGGGGAGACCCAGTACTTC
TRBJ2-5 | few | . | TRBV6-6 | CASTIGRETQYF | TGTGCCAGCACCATAGGGAGAGAGACCCAGTACTTC
TRBJ1-2 | . | . | TRBV24-1 | CATSDFPDGIYGYTF | TGTGCCACCAGTGATTTTCCCGACGGAATCTATGGCTACACCTTC
TRBJ2-1 | few | TRBD2 | TRBV4-1 | CASRAAGGPREQFF | TGCGCCAGCAGGGCAGCGGGAGGGCCCCGTGAGCAGTTCTTC
TRBJ1-1 | . | . | TRBV6-6 | CASSYPGERTEAFF | TGTGCCAGCAGTTACCCGGGGGAAAGGACTGAAGCTTTCTTT
TRBJ2-3 | few | . | TRBV7-8 | CASSPLGLARTDTQYF | TGTGCCAGCAGCCCCTTGGGGCTGGCCCGGACAGATACGCAGTATTTT
TRBJ2-1 | few | . | TRBV3-1 | CASSQESPYNEQFF | TGTGCCAGCAGCCAAGAATCGCCATACAATGAGCAGTTCTTC
TRBJ1-4 | many | . | TRBV5-1 | CASSYQGPNEKLFF | TGCGCCAGCAGCTATCAGGGGCCTAATGAAAAACTGTTTTTT
TRBJ2-1 | few | . | TRBV6-5 | CASSYGLVGDPNEQFF | TGTGCCAGCAGTTACGGGCTGGTTGGGGACCCCAATGAGCAGTTCTTC
TRBJ2-3 | . | TRBD1 | TRBV5-1 | CASSPDTPGTVTDTQYF | TGCGCCAGCAGCCCCGATACACCCGGGACAGTCACAGATACGCAGTATTTT
TRBJ2-3 | few | . | TRBV7-9 | CASEMGLGSTDTQYF | TGTGCCAGCGAGATGGGTTTAGGGAGCACAGATACGCAGTATTTT
TRBJ2-2 | . | TRBD2 | TRBV6-1 | CASREAVGLAVAGELFF | TGTGCCAGCAGGGAAGCCGTGGGACTAGCAGTAGCCGGGGAGCTGTTTTTT
TRBJ2-7 | few | . | TRBV29-1 | CSVPGPSYEQYF | TGCAGCGTTCCGGGGCCTTCCTACGAGCAGTACTTC